This TCR beta chain was identified during a study of T cell repertoires in cytomegalovirus infection. Whole-study context: Public TCR beta signatures were indicative of both CMV infection and a matching HLA type.

This clonotype came up once. Trimming removed 0 bases at V and 3 bases at J, with 7 bases between. Looked up from germline, CDR1 is SGHTS and CDR2 is YDEGEE. The CDR3 covers 14 residues. TCRdb used MiXCR to reprocess the reads, holding one entry per CDR3 protein. The sample lists approximately 700,000 distinct CDR3 sequences, roughly 35% seen once, with 2.5% to 3% in the top ten. The TCR was taken from a human donor in good health (CMV status not recorded). Some clones in this sample may be carry-over from other donors' samples. Sample: PBMCs. The rearrangement links TRBV5-8 to TRBJ2-1; tentative D call: TRBD1 (5 bases). The CDR3 region is CASSLGRVYNEQFF. The DNA of the CDR3 is TGTGCCAGCAGCTTGGGCAGGGTCTACAATGAGCAGTTCTTC. Full variable domain (outside the CDR3, taken from reference TRBV5-8 and TRBJ2-1): EAGVTQSPTHLIKTRGQQATLRCSPISGHTSVYWYQQALGLGLQFLLWYDEGEERNRGNFPPRFSGRQFPNYSSELNVNALELEDSALYLCASSLGRVYNEQFFGPGTRLTVL.